This T cell receptor (beta chain) was recovered during a study of blood T cell repertoires in COVID-19. Study details: From T cells, B-cell-depleted T cells, or PBMCs came the material, which was cDNA or gDNA.

This clone ranks as medium-sized. As handled by the study authors: Reference gene primer amplification in the assay estimated nucleated cell counts. This table comes from immunoSEQ multiplex PCR, and its TCRdb copy is limited to in-frame clones, with some not included. V and J calls and clone size are as listed in that table; D and trimming were resolved from the DNA. The repertoire holds about 38,000 clones, with roughly 80% as singletons. CDR3 length: 16 amino acids. Germline values: CDR1 SEHNR, CDR2 FQNEAQ (reference sequence). The germline V and J ends were trimmed by 4 bases and 8 bases, with 20 bases remaining between them.

Specimen: peripheral blood. This TCR came from a man aged 45-60 years with active COVID-19. The V gene is TRBV7-9, the J gene TRBJ1-4; no clear D. CDR3 sequence (DNA): TGTGCCAGCAGCTCCCGGCAAGGTCATTCGGGGGAAAAACTGTTTTTT. Translation: CASSSRQGHSGEKLFF.